Following are 28 T cell receptor beta chains from one sample sequenced in a study of blood T cell repertoires in COVID-19. This table comes from immunoSEQ multiplex PCR, and its TCRdb copy is limited to in-frame clones, with some not included. In the table there are 300,000 to 450,000 clones, 85% of which are singletons. The sequenced material came from peripheral blood. The source is a woman between 18 and 30 years old with acute or convalescent COVID-19.

The chain carries TRBV7-9 and TRBJ1-1; TRBD1 matches at 8 bases. The CDR3 has 14 amino acids. The germline CDR1 and CDR2 sequences are SEHNR and FQNEAQ (reference sequence). V was pared by 3 bases and J by 7 bases, with 7 bases of the junction left unmatched. The CDR3 spells CASSFRGQEDEAFF. CDR3 nucleotides: TGTGCCAGCAGCTTTAGGGGACAGGAGGATGAAGCTTTCTTT.

The chain employs TRBV5-6 and TRBJ2-7, with 7 positions matching TRBD1. Germline CDR1 reads SGHDT; CDR2 reads YYEEEE. The CDR3 covers 14 residues. J lost 6 bases, V lost 2 bases, and 8 bases had no gene match. CDR3 sequence (DNA): TGTGCCAGCAGCTTCAACAGGGGTGACTTCGAGCAGTACTTC. Amino acids: CASSFNRGDFEQYF.

This CDR3 reads CASSQDLGQGLNEQYF. The CDR3 nucleotides read TGTGCCAGCAGCCAAGATTTAGGACAGGGGCTCAACGAGCAGTACTTC. V usage is TRBV3-1 (or the pseudogene TRBV3-2) and J usage is TRBJ2-7; TRBD1 matches 9 bases. The CDR3 has 16 residues. V gave up 0 bases and J gave up 5 bases; unmatched junction bases: 8. Germline-derived CDR1 and CDR2 are LGHDT and YNNKEL (reference sequence).

This rearrangement joins TRBV5-6 to TRBJ1-5; weak D call: TRBD1 (5 bases). The CDR3 has 14 amino acids. Trimming stripped 0 bases from V and 4 bases from J, with 8 bases between. Germline loops: CDR1 SGHDT, CDR2 YYEEEE. The CDR3 DNA is TGTGCCAGCAGCTTGGGGGGGGAAAATCAGCCCCAGCATTTT. It translates to CASSLGGENQPQHF.

This clone was found a few times. The chain joins TRBV5-1 to TRBJ2-1; 7 positions match TRBD2. This CDR3 comprises 15 residues. V was pared by 1 base and J by 3 bases, with 4 bases of the junction left unmatched. Per the germline V gene, CDR1 is SGHRS and CDR2 is YFSETQ. CDR3 region: CASSLNSGYYNEQFF. CDR3 bases: TGCGCCAGCAGCTTGAATAGCGGGTACTACAATGAGCAGTTCTTC.

V is TRBV2 and J is TRBJ1-5; TRBD1 matches at 10 bases. CDR1 and CDR2 from the germline V gene are SNHLY and FYNNEI. V lost 6 bases, J lost 3 bases, and 5 bases stayed unmatched. This CDR3 contains 15 residues. The CDR3 region is CASSAGTGANQPQHF. The CDR3 DNA reads as TGTGCCAGCAGCGCCGGGACAGGGGCCAATCAGCCCCAGCATTTT.

The rearrangement joins TRBV19 to TRBJ1-6, with 7 bases aligning to TRBD1. CDR1 is LNHDA, CDR2 SQIVND, per germline (reference sequence). The length of the CDR3 is 15 residues. The V segment lost 4 bases and the J segment 7 bases; nucleotides outside the gene matches: 7. The CDR3 DNA follows: TGTGCCAGTAGTACAGATACAGGGGAAAATTCACCCCTCCACTTT. It codes for CASSTDTGENSPLHF.

The rearrangement uses TRBV6-5 and TRBJ1-1, with D possibly being TRBD1 (6 bases). V lost 6 bases to trimming and J lost 4 bases, with 18 bases between them. The CDR3 is 15 residues long. The germline gives CDR1 MNHEY, CDR2 SVGAGI. The CDR3 is CASSPGQRRSTEAFF. CDR3 nucleotide sequence: TGTGCCAGCAGCCCCGGACAGCGCAGGAGCACTGAAGCTTTCTTT.

This chain joins TRBV9 and TRBJ2-3; 10 bases align to TRBD2. The J segment lost 2 bases and the V segment lost 5 bases, leaving 11 bases of the junction unmatched. Germline-derived CDR1 and CDR2 are SGDLS and YYNGEE. The CDR3 consists of 17 residues. CDR3 DNA sequence: TGTGCCAGCAGTGGAATTGCAGCGGGGGGGCTCACAGATACGCAGTATTTT. Its translation is CASSGIAAGGLTDTQYF.

V usage is TRBV5-5 and J usage is TRBJ1-1; the match to TRBD1 covers 10 bases. V lost 4 bases, J lost 6 bases, and 6 bases stayed unmatched. The germline V gene encodes CDR1 SGHKS and CDR2 YYEKEE (reference sequence). The CDR3 loop spans 14 amino acids. For the CDR3, the DNA is TGTGCCAGCAGCGCGGGACAGGGGCGCTCTGAAGCTTTCTTT. Translating it yields CASSAGQGRSEAFF.

The gene calls are TRBV2 and TRBJ1-5, with 8 positions matching TRBD1. The germline CDR1 and CDR2 sequences are SNHLY and FYNNEI. CDR3 length: 14 amino acids. V was clipped by 8 bases and J by 2 bases; unmatched bases: 5. The CDR3 is CASVLGQGNQPQHF. The CDR3 coding sequence is TGTGCCAGCGTTTTGGGACAGGGCAATCAGCCCCAGCATTTT. Full variable domain (outside the CDR3, taken from reference TRBV2 and TRBJ1-5): EPEVTQTPSHQVTQMGQEVILRCVPISNHLYFYWYRQILGQKVEFLVSFYNNEISEKSEIFDDQFSVERPDGSNFTLKIRSTKLEDSAMYFCASVLGQGNQPQHFGDGTRLSIL.

This sequence joins TRBV3-1 (or the pseudogene TRBV3-2) and TRBJ1-6, with D tentatively TRBD1 (5 bases). Trimming took 1 base from V and 3 from J, leaving 10 bases between them. The CDR3 totals 16 residues. Germline V gene sequence: CDR1 LGHDT, CDR2 YNNKEL (reference sequence). In nucleotides, the CDR3 is TGTGCCAGCAGCCAAGGGGGCGCGTACTATAATTCACCCCTCCACTTT. It is translated as CASSQGGAYYNSPLHF.

The chain joins TRBV4-2 to TRBJ2-7; possible D gene TRBD2, 5 bases. Germline V gene lookup returns CDR1 LGHNA and CDR2 YNFKEQ. V was shortened by 1 base and J by 1 base, with 8 bases between the two germline ends. There are 14 residues in the CDR3. CDR3 DNA: TGTGCCAGCAGCCAAGGTAGCGATTCCTACGAGCAGTACTTC. Its translation: CASSQGSDSYEQYF.

The rearrangement joins TRBV28 to TRBJ1-6; TRBD1 might be the D (6 bases). This CDR3 is 12 amino acids long. The ends were cut back, 11 bases at V and 7 bases at J, with 12 bases in the middle. Germline CDR1 reads MDHEN; CDR2 reads SYDVKM. Written as DNA, the CDR3 is TGTGCCTTACAGGGCGCGAATTCACCCCTCCACTTT. It translates to CALQGANSPLHF.

This clone was seen only a few times. The chain is built from TRBV5-1 and TRBJ1-1; a weak D match, TRBD1 (6 bases). Germline V lookup: CDR1 SGHRS, CDR2 YFSETQ. Trimming stripped 1 base from V and 5 bases from J, with 15 bases between. The CDR3 spans 15 residues. Written as DNA, the CDR3 is TGCGCCAGCAGCTTGAGAGCAGGGGACGGAACTGAAGCTTTCTTT. Protein sequence: CASSLRAGDGTEAFF.

The gene calls are TRBV12-3 or TRBV12-4 and TRBJ1-1; weak D call: TRBD1 (5 bases). The V end was cut by 7 bases, the J end by 4 bases, with 10 bases between. The CDR3 spans 12 residues. The CDR3 nucleotides read TGTGCCAGCATGGACGGGGGCACTGAAGCTTTCTTT. Residues: CASMDGGTEAFF.

The chain links TRBV9 to TRBJ1-2; D uncertain. This CDR3 contains 18 residues. V gave up 0 bases and J gave up 3 bases, with 21 bases separating them. Germline V lookup: CDR1 SGDLS, CDR2 YYNGEE. This CDR3 reads CASSVGWGAAISYYGYTF. In nucleotides, the CDR3 is TGTGCCAGCAGCGTAGGTTGGGGAGCGGCGATTTCATACTATGGCTACACCTTC.

This chain connects TRBV9 to TRBJ1-1; D possibly corresponds to TRBD1 (5 bases). CDR3 length: 13 amino acids. Germline loops: CDR1 SGDLS, CDR2 YYNGEE. V lost 4 bases and J 1 base, leaving 8 bases between the germline ends. CDR3: CASSRTGNTEAFF. The CDR3 nucleotides read TGTGCCAGCAGCCGAACAGGGAACACTGAAGCTTTCTTT.

This clone was counted a few times. This chain joins TRBV5-4 and TRBJ1-5; D remains ambiguous. This CDR3 region has 13 residues. Germline V CDR1 and CDR2: SGHNT, YYREEE (reference sequence). Trimming stripped 3 bases from V and 5 bases from J, with 9 bases between. CDR3 coding DNA: TGTGCCAGCAGCTCCAACAGAGATCAGCCCCAGCATTTT. Protein sequence: CASSSNRDQPQHF.

V and J are TRBV30 and TRBJ1-4; TRBD1 is a possible D gene (5 bases). The V end lost 2 bases, the J end lost 5 bases, and 12 bases lay between the germline ends. Germline V lookup: CDR1 GTSNPN, CDR2 SVGIG (reference sequence). The CDR3 is made up of 14 amino acids. CDR3 nucleotide sequence: TGTGCCTGGAGTCCAGGGTCCAGGAATGAAAAACTGTTTTTT. This translates into CAWSPGSRNEKLFF.

This clone was seen only a few times. The V and J genes are TRBV7-9 and TRBJ1-4; D perhaps matches TRBD1 (5 bases). This CDR3 spans 15 amino acids. Trimming removed 5 bases from V and 7 bases from J, with 17 bases in between. Germline V gene lookup returns CDR1 SEHNR and CDR2 FQNEAQ (reference sequence). The CDR3 DNA reads TGTGCCAGCAGCCTTTCCCAGGGTCTGGTTGAAAAACTGTTTTTT. This gives the protein CASSLSQGLVEKLFF.

The V call is TRBV18, the J call TRBJ2-3; 7 bases agree with TRBD2. The CDR3 runs 16 residues. The germline V gene has CDR1 KGHSH and CDR2 LQKENI. V lost 0 bases, J lost 7 bases, and 10 bases stayed unmatched. The CDR3 region has the DNA TGTGCCAGCTCACCACCGGAGGGAGGGCCGGTTCATACGCAGTATTTT. Encoded protein: CASSPPEGGPVHTQYF.

The chain recombines TRBV24-1 with TRBJ1-3; 7 positions match TRBD1. Germline loops: CDR1 KGHDR, CDR2 SFDVKD. The CDR3 sequence is 16 residues long. The ends lost 4 bases at V and 0 bases at J; junction bases unmatched: 5. The DNA of the CDR3 is TGTGCCACCAGTGACCCGCGACAGGGCTCTGGAAACACCATATATTTT. It yields the protein CATSDPRQGSGNTIYF.

The rearrangement joins TRBV29-1 to TRBJ1-1; weak D call: TRBD1 (6 bases). Germline CDR1 and CDR2: SQVTM and ANQGSEA. The V and J ends lost 2 bases and 5 bases respectively, with 15 bases between them. The CDR3 runs 14 residues. The CDR3 DNA sequence: TGCAGCGTTGAAAACCAGGGGCGGTATACTGAAGCTTTCTTT. Translating it yields CSVENQGRYTEAFF.

The count of this clone is one. The CDR3 DNA reads as TGTGCCAGCAGCCCGGGGGGGGCATCTACCAAAAACATTCAGTACTTC. This codes for CASSPGGASTKNIQYF. The chain has TRBV13 and TRBJ2-4; 8 positions agree with TRBD2. The CDR3 covers 16 residues. Germline lookup yields CDR1 PRHDT and CDR2 FYEKMQ (reference sequence). Trimming removed 5 bases from V and 2 bases from J; junction bases left unmatched: 8.

CDR3 residues: CASSSGQGLYEQYF. The CDR3 DNA reads as TGTGCCAGCAGTTCGGGACAGGGGCTTTACGAGCAGTACTTC. The chain combines TRBV27 with TRBJ2-7, with 10 bases aligning to TRBD1. This CDR3 has 14 amino acids. Germline V gene data show CDR1 as MNHEY and CDR2 as SMNVEV (reference sequence). J lost 4 bases, V lost 4 bases, and 4 bases had no gene match.

This chain uses TRBV19 with TRBJ1-1; D is unclear. The CDR3 consists of 14 residues. V lost 2 bases, J lost 3 bases, and 10 bases lay in between. Germline V gives CDR1 LNHDA, CDR2 SQIVND (reference sequence). The chain's CDR3 is CASSIQVWDTEAFF. The CDR3 DNA follows: TGTGCCAGTAGTATACAGGTTTGGGACACTGAAGCTTTCTTT.

The rearrangement links TRBV28 to TRBJ2-5, with a weak D call TRBD2 (7 bases). Trimming left V 2 bases short and J 5 bases short, with 12 bases between. Per germline, CDR1 MDHEN and CDR2 SYDVKM. This CDR3 region has 14 residues. The CDR3 sequence is CASSLPAGHETQYF. In DNA form, the CDR3 reads TGTGCCAGCAGTTTACCAGCGGGACACGAGACCCAGTACTTC.